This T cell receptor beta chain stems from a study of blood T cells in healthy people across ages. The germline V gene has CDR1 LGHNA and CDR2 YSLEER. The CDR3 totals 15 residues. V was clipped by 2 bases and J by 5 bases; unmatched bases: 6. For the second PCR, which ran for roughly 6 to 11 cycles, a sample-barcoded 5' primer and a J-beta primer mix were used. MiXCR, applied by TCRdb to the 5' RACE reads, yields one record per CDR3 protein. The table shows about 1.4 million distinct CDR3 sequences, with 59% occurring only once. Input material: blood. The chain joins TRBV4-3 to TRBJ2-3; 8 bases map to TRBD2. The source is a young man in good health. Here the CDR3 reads CASSQTSGGQDTQYF. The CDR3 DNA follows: TGCGCCAGCAGCCAAACGAGCGGGGGTCAAGATACGCAGTATTTT.